This TCR beta chain was sequenced during a study of Ad26.COV2.S vaccination and SARS-CoV-2 variants. TCRdb keeps only in-frame clones here, not all; method: immunoSEQ multiplex PCR. The top ten hold more than 1.5% of the sample, which has roughly 320,000 clones, about 86% seen once. Treatment meaning: around 19 received Ad26.COV2.S at low or high dose, single or two shots; about 5 received placebo; per-sample allocation not given. After the first vaccine or placebo injection, samples were drawn on day 63. The starting material was peripheral blood, obtained in a trial of Ad26.COV2.S vaccine versus placebo. This clonotype was sampled from a person between 18 and 60 years old who received the Ad26.COV2.S COVID-19 vaccine or a placebo.

The CDR3 coding sequence is TGTGCCAGCACCCCCCGAAATGGACAGAGCAATCAGCCCCAGCATTTT. Its protein is CASTPRNGQSNQPQHF. This chain joins TRBV6-2 or TRBV6-3 and TRBJ1-5, with a tentative D call TRBD1 (6 bases). Germline CDR1 MNHEY, CDR2 SVGEGT. V gave up 7 bases and J gave up 1 base, with 17 bases separating them. This CDR3 comprises 16 residues.